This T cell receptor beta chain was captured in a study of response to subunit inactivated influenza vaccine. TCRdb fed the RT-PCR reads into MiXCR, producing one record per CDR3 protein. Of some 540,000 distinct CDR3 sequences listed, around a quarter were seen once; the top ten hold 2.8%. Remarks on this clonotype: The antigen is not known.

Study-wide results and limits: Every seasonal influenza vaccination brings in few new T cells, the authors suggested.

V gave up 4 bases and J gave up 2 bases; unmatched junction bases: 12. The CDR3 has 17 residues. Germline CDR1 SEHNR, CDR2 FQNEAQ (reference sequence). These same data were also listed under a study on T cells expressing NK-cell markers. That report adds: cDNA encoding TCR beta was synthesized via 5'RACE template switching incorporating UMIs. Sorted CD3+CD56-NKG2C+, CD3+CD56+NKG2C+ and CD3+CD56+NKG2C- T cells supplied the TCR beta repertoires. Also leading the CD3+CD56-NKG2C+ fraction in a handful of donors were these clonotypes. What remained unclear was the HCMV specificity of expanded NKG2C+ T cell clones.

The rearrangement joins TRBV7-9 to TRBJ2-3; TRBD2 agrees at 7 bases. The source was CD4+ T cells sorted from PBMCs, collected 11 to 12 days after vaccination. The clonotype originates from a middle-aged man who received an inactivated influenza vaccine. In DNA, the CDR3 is TGTGCCAGCAGCTCGACCCGGGCTAGCGGATACACAGATACGCAGTATTTT. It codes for CASSSTRASGYTDTQYF.